This T cell receptor (beta chain) was sequenced during a study of T cell responses to AZD1222 COVID-19 vaccine. This clone was detected only a few times. Sequencing was performed with immunoSEQ multiplex PCR; in TCRdb, only in-frame clones are kept and a portion is missing. The sample carries some 150,000 clones, approximately 93% recorded once. Germline V lookup: CDR1 LNHNV, CDR2 YYDKDF (reference sequence). The CDR3 has 13 residues. The V end was cut by 0 bases, the J end by 7 bases, with 7 bases between. The source material was peripheral blood, sampled on day 0 of AZD1222 vaccination. The source is an adult in good health. The rearrangement uses TRBV15 and TRBJ2-1; D gene unclear. CDR3 DNA sequence: TGTGCCACCAGCAGAGACCGGATTAATGAGCAGTTCTTC. This translates into CATSRDRINEQFF. Full variable domain (remainder filled in from reference TRBV15 and TRBJ2-1): DAMVIQNPRYQVTQFGKPVTLSCSQTLNHNVMYWYQQKSSQAPKLLFHYYDKDFNNEADTPDNFQSRRPNTSFCFLDIRSPGLGDTAMYLCATSRDRINEQFFGPGTRLTVL.